Each of the 30 T cell receptor beta chains below was sequenced from the same sample in a study of blood T cell repertoires in COVID-19 (dated by TCRdb to about 2020). Receptor libraries were prepared by the immunoSEQ multiplex PCR assay. TCRdb took over this immuneACCESS table, retaining in-frame rearrangements with V and J assigned. Such tables are incomplete; in checked studies, under half of the missing clones stem from an unresolved V gene, and the remainder is unexplained. The sample data list roughly 280,000 clones, and 89% of these were observed just once. Approximately 2.2% of the sample is taken by the ten largest. Sequenced material: peripheral blood. The receptors were sampled from a man aged 50 to 59 with acute or convalescent COVID-19.

The chain has TRBV7-9 and TRBJ1-5; TRBD1 is a possible D gene (6 bases). Germline values: CDR1 SEHNR, CDR2 FQNEAQ (reference sequence). V lost 5 bases to trimming and J lost 5 bases, with 10 bases between them. The CDR3 runs 13 residues. The CDR3 sequence is CASSAQGDQPQHF. In DNA form, the CDR3 reads TGTGCCAGCAGCGCACAGGGAGATCAGCCCCAGCATTTT.

This clone was recorded only once. The V and J genes are TRBV12-5 and TRBJ1-2; 11 bases map to TRBD1. This CDR3 spans 17 amino acids. The ends lost 6 bases at V and 7 bases at J; junction bases unmatched: 16. Looked up from germline, CDR1 is LGHNT and CDR2 is FRNRAP. The CDR3 DNA follows: TGTGCTAGTGGCTTCGGAGACACACGGGACAGGGGGGCTGGCTACACCTTC. Protein product: CASGFGDTRDRGAGYTF.

The chain has TRBV5-1 and TRBJ1-3; 8 bases fit TRBD1. Germline trimming cut 4 bases from V and 0 bases from J; bases unmatched to any gene: 6. Germline V CDR1 and CDR2: SGHRS, YFSETQ. The CDR3 has 16 residues. The CDR3 spells CASSMDRARSGNTIYF. The CDR3 nucleotides read TGCGCCAGCAGCATGGACAGGGCCCGCTCTGGAAACACCATATATTTT.

V gene TRBV5-5 combines with J gene TRBJ1-4; TRBD1 agrees at 7 bases. Looked up from germline, CDR1 is SGHKS and CDR2 is YYEKEE (reference sequence). The V gene end was trimmed by 2 bases and the J gene end by 8 bases; junction bases not matched to a gene: 3. This CDR3 is 13 amino acids long. CDR3 coding DNA: TGTGCCAGCAGCTTTGACAGGGAGGAAAAACTGTTTTTT. This gives the protein CASSFDREEKLFF.

The chain uses TRBV14 and TRBJ1-2; D is perhaps TRBD1 (5 bases). Per germline, CDR1 SGHDN and CDR2 FVKESK. Trimming stripped 5 bases from V and 6 bases from J, with 19 bases between. This CDR3 comprises 15 residues. The CDR3 loop reads CASSTRVGKIDGYTF. CDR3 nucleotides: TGTGCCAGCAGCACCAGGGTAGGGAAAATCGATGGCTACACCTTC.

The gene calls are TRBV28 and TRBJ2-5; 11 nucleotides match TRBD1. The germline CDR1 and CDR2 sequences are MDHEN and SYDVKM. The CDR3 has 15 residues. The V gene end was trimmed by 6 bases and the J gene end by 5 bases; junction bases not matched to a gene: 8. CDR3 residues: CASRHPDRGRETQYF. The CDR3 DNA follows: TGTGCCAGCAGACATCCGGACAGGGGGCGGGAGACCCAGTACTTC.

The chain employs TRBV7-8 and TRBJ2-1, with D possibly matching TRBD1 (7 bases). Germline lookup yields CDR1 SGHVS and CDR2 FQNEAQ. The CDR3 spans 15 residues. Trimming pared 3 bases from V and 8 bases from J, leaving 17 bases between. CDR3 protein: CASSFGGTVGDEQFF. CDR3 sequence (DNA): TGTGCCAGCAGCTTTGGGGGGACAGTTGGGGATGAGCAGTTCTTC.

This chain joins TRBV6-6 and TRBJ1-6; 8 nucleotides match TRBD1. The CDR3 has 16 amino acids. The trim removed 0 bases at V and 9 bases at J, leaving 7 bases unmatched. Germline V gene data show CDR1 as MNHNY and CDR2 as SVGAGI (reference sequence). The CDR3 spells CASSYSGQGDGSPLHF. DNA for the CDR3: TGTGCCAGCAGTTACTCTGGACAGGGAGACGGTTCACCCCTCCACTTT.

The chain employs TRBV4-3 and TRBJ2-3; D is possibly TRBD1 (5 bases). The germline gives CDR1 LGHNA, CDR2 YSLEER. Trimming shortened V by 0 bases and J by 2 bases, and 18 bases separated the two germline ends. The CDR3 is 18 residues long. CDR3 nucleotides: TGCGCCAGCAGCCAAGAGGCGTGGACCCTGGGGCACACAGATACGCAGTATTTT. This encodes CASSQEAWTLGHTDTQYF.

This clone is a singleton in its sample. This chain uses TRBV4-2 with TRBJ2-7; 8 nucleotides line up with TRBD1. This CDR3 region has 16 residues. CDR1 and CDR2 (germline): LGHNA, YNFKEQ. Trimming removed 1 base from V and 4 bases from J; junction bases left unmatched: 9. This CDR3 reads CASSQGTWQGAYEQYF. CDR3 DNA sequence: TGTGCCAGCAGCCAAGGGACTTGGCAGGGGGCTTACGAGCAGTACTTC.

This clone showed up just once. The chain carries TRBV5-1 and TRBJ2-3; D call uncertain. Germline V gene data show CDR1 as SGHRS and CDR2 as YFSETQ. The CDR3 has 13 amino acids. With 3 bases removed from V and 3 bases from J, the gap between germline ends came to 8 bases. CDR3 DNA: TGCGCCAGCAGCTATTCCCGGACAGATACGCAGTATTTT. Protein: CASSYSRTDTQYF.

The J gene is TRBJ1-1, the V gene TRBV7-3, with 7 bases identical to TRBD1. Per germline, CDR1 SGHTA and CDR2 FQGTGA. Unmatched junction bases numbered 2, after V lost 2 bases and J lost 5 bases. This CDR3 spans 13 amino acids. The CDR3 reads CASSLDRATEAFF. The CDR3 nucleotides are TGTGCCAGCAGCTTAGACAGGGCTACTGAAGCTTTCTTT. Full variable domain (missing parts from reference TRBV7-3 and TRBJ1-1): GAGVSQTPSNKVTEKGKYVELRCDPISGHTALYWYRQSLGQGPEFLIYFQGTGAADDSGLPNDRFFAVRPEGSVSTLKIQRTERGDSAVYLCASSLDRATEAFFGQGTRLTVV.

The genes are TRBV9 and TRBJ2-6; TRBD1 aligns across 7 bases. This CDR3 contains 15 residues. From germline, CDR1 is SGDLS and CDR2 YYNGEE. J lost 0 bases, V lost 5 bases, and 2 bases had no gene match. The CDR3 DNA sequence: TGTGCCAGCAGGAGGGACAGCTCTGGGGCCAACGTCCTGACTTTC. Encoded protein: CASRRDSSGANVLTF.

The chain carries TRBV6-5 and TRBJ2-7, with D possibly TRBD1 on 6 matching bases. Looked up from germline, CDR1 is MNHEY and CDR2 is SVGAGI. The V end lost 4 bases, the J end lost 3 bases, and 19 bases lay between the germline ends. The CDR3 extends over 16 amino acids. In DNA, the CDR3 is TGTGCCAGCAGTTTCTCCACAGGGAGCGTTCTCTACGAGCAGTACTTC. It codes for CASSFSTGSVLYEQYF.

The V and J genes are TRBV15 and TRBJ2-3; the D gene is possibly TRBD1 (5 bases). This CDR3 has 14 amino acids. Germline V gives CDR1 LNHNV, CDR2 YYDKDF (reference sequence). V shed 8 bases and J shed 2 bases, with 14 bases lying between them. CDR3 DNA: TGTGCCACCGGGTTACTCAGGGACACAGATACGCAGTATTTT. Residues: CATGLLRDTDTQYF.

This clone has only one observation. The chain couples TRBV4-1 to TRBJ2-1, with 7 bases that match TRBD2. Germline CDR1 is MGHRA and CDR2 is YSYEKL. This CDR3 is 15 amino acids long. After removal of 1 base from V and 0 bases from J, the junction contained 0 bases not matched to a gene. The CDR3 is CASSQGLASYNEQFF. The CDR3 DNA is TGCGCCAGCAGCCAAGGACTAGCCTCCTACAATGAGCAGTTCTTC.

The J gene is TRBJ2-1, the V gene TRBV6-6; 11 nucleotides line up with TRBD2. J gave up 1 base and V 5 bases, and 13 bases lay outside the gene matches. CDR1 and CDR2 (germline): MNHNY, SVGAGI (reference sequence). The CDR3 length is 19 residues. The CDR3 region is CASSPPLGTSGRSYNEQFF. The CDR3, as DNA: TGTGCCAGCAGTCCACCACTCGGGACTAGCGGCCGGTCCTACAATGAGCAGTTCTTC.

The chain links TRBV2 to TRBJ1-5; TRBD1 matches at 7 bases. The ends lost 5 bases at V and 5 bases at J; junction bases unmatched: 6. Germline V gene lookup returns CDR1 SNHLY and CDR2 FYNNEI. This CDR3 spans 14 amino acids. The CDR3 loop reads CASSLLDRDQPQHF. As DNA, the CDR3 is TGTGCCAGCAGTCTACTAGACAGGGATCAGCCCCAGCATTTT.

The gene calls are TRBV19 and TRBJ1-2; 10 positions match TRBD1. The germline V gene encodes CDR1 LNHDA and CDR2 SQIVND (reference sequence). The CDR3 runs to 14 residues. V lost 3 bases to trimming and J lost 5 bases; unmatched junction nucleotides: 3. The CDR3 spells CASSMGDRGYGYTF. CDR3 bases: TGTGCCAGTAGTATGGGGGACAGGGGATATGGCTACACCTTC.

The genes are TRBV4-1 and TRBJ2-7; D not resolved. Trimming removed 4 bases at V and 0 bases at J, with 10 bases between. CDR1 MGHRA and CDR2 YSYEKL come from the germline V gene. There are 14 residues in the CDR3. The CDR3 protein is CASSRLAPSYEQYF. The CDR3 coding sequence is TGCGCCAGCAGCCGACTTGCCCCCTCCTACGAGCAGTACTTC.

This chain connects TRBV10-1 to TRBJ1-5; 7 bases match TRBD1. Germline V CDR1 and CDR2: WNHNN, SYGVQD (reference sequence). With 2 bases clipped from V and 4 bases from J, the junction kept 2 bases outside the gene matches. This CDR3 contains 14 residues. CDR3: CASSEGTENQPQHF. The DNA of the CDR3 is TGCGCCAGCAGTGAGGGGACAGAGAATCAGCCCCAGCATTTT.

The chain is built from TRBV2 and TRBJ2-2; D is undetermined. CDR1 is SNHLY and CDR2 is FYNNEI in the germline V gene. Trimming removed 3 bases at V and 4 bases at J, with 3 bases between. The CDR3 spans 12 residues. The CDR3 DNA reads as TGTGCCAGCAGTGACTTCACCGGGGAGCTGTTTTTT. Its protein product is CASSDFTGELFF. The variable domain in full, completed from reference TRBV2 and TRBJ2-2, reads EPEVTQTPSHQVTQMGQEVILRCVPISNHLYFYWYRQILGQKVEFLVSFYNNEISEKSEIFDDQFSVERPDGSNFTLKIRSTKLEDSAMYFCASSDFTGELFFGEGSRLTVL.

This clone was seen more than once but under ten times. The chain carries TRBV11-2 and TRBJ1-1, with TRBD1 identical over 10 bases. V dropped 2 bases and J dropped 4; count of bases not matched to a gene: 10. The CDR3 extends over 17 amino acids. Germline V lookup: CDR1 SGHAT, CDR2 FQNNGV. This CDR3 reads CASSLPGQGEVRTEAFF. The CDR3 DNA reads TGTGCCAGCAGCTTACCCGGACAGGGGGAAGTTCGCACTGAAGCTTTCTTT. Looking up the rest from reference TRBV11-2 and TRBJ1-1 gives the full variable domain: EAGVAQSPRYKIIEKRQSVAFWCNPISGHATLYWYQQILGQGPKLLIQFQNNGVVDDSQLPKDRFSAERLKGVDSTLKIQPAKLEDSAVYLCASSLPGQGEVRTEAFFGQGTRLTVV.

The rearrangement links TRBV30 to TRBJ1-1; D is uncertain. The CDR3 is 14 residues long. Germline V lookup: CDR1 GTSNPN, CDR2 SVGIG (reference sequence). V was clipped by 0 bases and J by 1 base, with 9 bases between them. CDR3 loop: CAWSVTQANTEAFF. CDR3 nucleotide sequence: TGTGCCTGGAGTGTAACGCAGGCGAACACTGAAGCTTTCTTT.

The rearrangement uses TRBV4-2 and TRBJ2-2; tentative D call: TRBD1 (5 bases). The V and J ends lost 1 base and 0 bases respectively, with 12 bases between them. The CDR3 covers 17 residues. Germline CDR1 reads LGHNA; CDR2 reads YNFKEQ. CDR3 protein: CASSQVLGRANTGELFF. The DNA of the CDR3 is TGTGCCAGCAGCCAAGTTCTAGGCAGGGCGAACACCGGGGAGCTGTTTTTT.

The rearrangement joins TRBV27 to TRBJ2-7, with 7 bases aligning to TRBD1. Germline loops: CDR1 MNHEY, CDR2 SMNVEV (reference sequence). The CDR3 is made up of 14 amino acids. With V trimmed by 4 bases and J by 3 bases, 6 bases remained unmatched. The CDR3 sequence is CASSSIRDSYEQYF. CDR3 DNA sequence: TGTGCCAGCAGTTCCATCCGGGACAGCTACGAGCAGTACTTC.

The rearrangement links TRBV4-2 to TRBJ1-5; no reliable D call. The germline V gene has CDR1 LGHNA and CDR2 YNFKEQ. Deletions cut 0 bases from V and 0 bases from J, with 15 bases between. The CDR3 covers 18 residues. In DNA form, the CDR3 reads TGTGCCAGCAGCCAAGATGCGACTACAGTGAATAGCAATCAGCCCCAGCATTTT. This sequence encodes CASSQDATTVNSNQPQHF.

The V call is TRBV4-1, the J call TRBJ2-2; 9 bases are shared with TRBD2. CDR1 and CDR2 from the germline V gene are MGHRA and YSYEKL. The CDR3 contains 17 residues. The V segment lost 4 bases and the J segment 7 bases; nucleotides outside the gene matches: 13. The chain's CDR3 is CASSPRAGGPTDGELFF. CDR3 DNA: TGCGCCAGCAGCCCTCGTGCGGGGGGGCCGACTGACGGGGAGCTGTTTTTT.

The chain employs TRBV5-1 and TRBJ1-1; perhaps TRBD1 as D (5 bases). Per germline, CDR1 SGHRS and CDR2 YFSETQ. The V and J ends lost 4 bases and 3 bases respectively, with 10 bases between them. CDR3 length equals 13 residues. CDR3 DNA: TGCGCCAGCAGCCTGGACATTTACACTGAAGCTTTCTTT. Protein sequence: CASSLDIYTEAFF.

The chain carries TRBV2 and TRBJ1-6; tentatively, D is TRBD1 (6 bases). The germline gives CDR1 SNHLY, CDR2 FYNNEI. This CDR3 contains 11 residues. Trimming shortened V by 7 bases and J by 10 bases, and 8 bases separated the two germline ends. CDR3 region: CASKGGSPLHF. CDR3 bases: TGTGCCAGCAAGGGGGGGTCACCCCTCCACTTT.